Sequencing of this T cell receptor beta chain was carried out in a study of somatic mutations in cytotoxic T cells in rheumatoid arthritis. The overall study: Several of the V beta antibody-stained T-cell populations were flow-sorted at nearly 100% purity; V beta1+ cells were among them and were sequenced for TCRB. Study-wide results and limits: In the expanded CD8+ clones, the antigen targets remained unknown. With advancing age, CD8+ clonality climbed in rheumatoid arthritis patients but did not rise in healthy controls. For about an eighth of the roughly 60 patients, a single CD8+ clone accounted for more than 20% of CD8+ cells.

TCRdb's table, derived via immunoSEQ multiplex PCR, lists solely in-frame clones and lacks some. The sample gives under 15,000 clones, just under 75% of which show up once; around 10% is in the top ten. Trimming removed 1 base from V and 1 base from J, with 4 bases in between. From germline, CDR1 is SGHRS and CDR2 YFSETQ. This CDR3 contains 13 residues. A note on this clone: The antigen is unknown.

This rearrangement joins TRBV5-1 to TRBJ2-3, with unresolved D. Sequencing was performed on CD8+ T cells sorted from blood. The origin of this receptor is a woman aged 40 to 50 in good health. The CDR3, as DNA: TGCGCCAGCAGCTTGTGGGGCACAGATACGCAGTATTTT. As protein: CASSLWGTDTQYF.